Only one count was recorded for the clone carrying this T cell receptor beta chain. Antigen specificity is unknown. Trimming removed 3 bases at V and 6 bases at J, with 15 bases between. The CDR3 consists of 15 residues. Germline V CDR1 and CDR2: WNHNN, SYGVQD (reference sequence). The sample originates from a study of a mutant IDH1 vaccine in newly diagnosed glioma. Overall study: The treated population exhibited a male proportion of about 60%, a female proportion of 37.5%, and a mean age of roughly 39 years.

Assay: immunoSEQ multiplex PCR; the TCRdb copy retains only in-frame clones and omits some. The sample includes 49,000 or so clones, just under 80% of them seen just once. Regarding time point: week 5, during vaccination. Doses comprised 300 ug of mutant IDH1 20-mer peptide each, plus topical imiquimod. The sample was PBMCs, taken from a glioma patient whose treatment included an IDH1 peptide vaccine. This TCR came from a woman aged 40 to 50 with glioma. The chain links TRBV10-1 to TRBJ1-5, with D possibly being TRBD1 (5 bases). This CDR3 is CASSDGGFGAQPQHF. CDR3 nucleotide sequence: TGCGCCAGCAGTGACGGGGGATTCGGAGCTCAGCCCCAGCATTTT.